The 22 T cell receptor beta chains below come from one sample, sequenced in a study of identical twins. Via MiXCR, TCRdb re-called the 5' RACE reads, giving one row per CDR3 protein. The sample has some 900,000 distinct CDR3 sequences, 10% to 15% seen once. These data are also associated with another study on yellow fever vaccine responses in identical twins.

Sample: PBMCs. These receptors all come from a woman aged 18-29 years in good health.

This clonotype turned up a few times. The rearrangement uses TRBV2 and TRBJ2-2; the D gene is possibly TRBD1 (6 bases). Germline V gene lookup returns CDR1 SNHLY and CDR2 FYNNEI. Trimming cost V 7 bases and J 0 bases, with 12 bases left between them. There are 15 residues in the CDR3. The DNA for the CDR3 is TGTGCCAGCACCCGGGACATCGCGAACACCGGGGAGCTGTTTTTT. Translating it yields CASTRDIANTGELFF.

This clonotype has ten or more counts. The chain couples TRBV20-1 to TRBJ2-3; D may be TRBD1 or TRBD2 (5 bases each). Germline loops: CDR1 DFQATT, CDR2 SNEGSKA (reference sequence). The length of the CDR3 is 14 residues. Trimming shortened V by 3 bases and J by 6 bases, and 16 bases separated the two germline ends. In DNA, the CDR3 is TGCAGTGCTAGTCTGGGGGAGCTGGTTGATACGCAGTATTTT. Encoded protein: CSASLGELVDTQYF.

This clonotype has just a few counts. The chain carries TRBV12-3 or TRBV12-4 and TRBJ1-1; tentative D call: TRBD1 (6 bases). Trimming left V 7 bases short and J 4 bases short, with 13 bases between. This CDR3 is built from 13 residues. In DNA, the CDR3 is TGTGCCAGCACCCCAGACAGGAGCACTGAAGCTTTCTTT. Its protein product is CASTPDRSTEAFF.

This clonotype was seen a few times. The chain links TRBV5-5 to TRBJ2-7; weak D call: TRBD1 (6 bases). The CDR3 covers 15 residues. The germline CDR1 and CDR2 sequences are SGHKS and YYEKEE (reference sequence). The V and J ends lost 0 bases and 4 bases respectively, with 14 bases between them. The CDR3: CASSLAWQGLYEQYV. The CDR3, as DNA: TGTGCCAGCAGCTTGGCCTGGCAGGGGTTGTACGAGCAGTACGTC.

The gene calls are TRBV12-3 or TRBV12-4 and TRBJ2-7, with D perhaps matching TRBD1 (5 bases). Trimming cost V 5 bases and J 4 bases, with 12 bases left between them. The CDR3 length is 13 residues. In nucleotides, the CDR3 is TGTGCCAGCAGTAATCGACAGAAATACGAGCAGTACTTC. Its protein is CASSNRQKYEQYF.

Points on this clonotype: This clone may be a read error of a much larger clone one base away. The chain links TRBV7-9 to TRBJ1-6; 8 bases are a match to TRBD1. From germline, CDR1 is SEHNR and CDR2 FQNEAQ (reference sequence). This CDR3 contains 14 residues. Trimming removed 6 bases from V and 9 bases from J; junction bases left unmatched: 7. The CDR3 DNA reads as TGTGCCAGCAGTCTCAGGACAGGGTTTTCACCCCTCCACTTT. Translation gives CASSLRTGFSPLHF.

In its sample, this clonotype was seen many times. This chain joins TRBV5-1 and TRBJ1-1; TRBD1 is a possible D gene (5 bases). CDR1 and CDR2 (germline): SGHRS, YFSETQ. The CDR3 length is 15 residues. Deletions cut 3 bases from V and 5 bases from J, with 17 bases between. The CDR3 nucleotides read TGCGCCAGCAGCTCCTACTCCGGGGACGCGACTGAAGCTTTCTTT. Residues: CASSSYSGDATEAFF.

This chain uses TRBV5-1 with TRBJ2-3; tentative D call: TRBD1 (6 bases). The ends were cut back, 0 bases at V and 2 bases at J, with 16 bases in the middle. The CDR3 has 17 amino acids. Germline values: CDR1 SGHRS, CDR2 YFSETQ. The CDR3 DNA is TGCGCCAGCAGCTTGGGTGGAGCGGACAGAGCCACAGATACGCAGTATTTT. It is translated as CASSLGGADRATDTQYF.

This chain joins TRBV7-9 and TRBJ2-7; D may be TRBD1 (6 bases). Trimming removed 4 bases at V and 2 bases at J, with 21 bases between. CDR3 length: 17 amino acids. The germline gives CDR1 SEHNR, CDR2 FQNEAQ (reference sequence). The CDR3 bases are TGTGCCAGCAGCTCCGCTAAGGGGACACAGGGACCCTACGAGCAGTACTTC. Protein product: CASSSAKGTQGPYEQYF.

The chain links TRBV7-8 to TRBJ2-3; D is possibly TRBD1 (5 bases). The ends were cut back, 2 bases at V and 1 base at J, with 19 bases in the middle. The CDR3 contains 18 residues. Germline assignment: CDR1 SGHVS and CDR2 FQNEAQ. This chain's CDR3 is CASSLFWWGGTRTDTQYF. The CDR3 DNA reads as TGTGCCAGCAGCTTATTTTGGTGGGGCGGAACCCGCACAGATACGCAGTATTTT.

This chain joins TRBV5-6 and TRBJ2-2; maybe TRBD1 (6 bases). Per germline, CDR1 SGHDT and CDR2 YYEEEE. This CDR3 is 19 amino acids long. Trimming stripped 3 bases from V and 2 bases from J, with 23 bases between. The CDR3 is CASSSEIRGQFTNTGELFF. The DNA of the CDR3 is TGTGCCAGCAGCTCCGAGATTCGTGGACAGTTTACCAACACCGGGGAGCTGTTTTTT.

V is TRBV12-3 or TRBV12-4 and J is TRBJ2-2; 9 nucleotides agree with TRBD2. The CDR3 is made up of 13 amino acids. Trimming took 7 bases from V and 6 from J; bases not matched to a gene: 3. The DNA for the CDR3 is TGTGCCAGCATGCTAGCGGGATCCGGGGAGCTGTTTTTT. Translation gives CASMLAGSGELFF.

This clonotype showed up just a few times. The chain recombines TRBV10-1 with TRBJ2-3; no clear D. The germline CDR1 and CDR2 sequences are WNHNN and SYGVQD (reference sequence). Trimming removed 0 bases at V and 3 bases at J, with 7 bases between. The CDR3 loop spans 14 amino acids. The chain's CDR3 is CASSESLGTDTQYF. CDR3 in DNA: TGCGCCAGCAGTGAGTCCTTGGGAACAGATACGCAGTATTTT.

This clonotype was picked up many times. The chain has TRBV5-1 and TRBJ2-1, with no clear D. V was trimmed by 2 bases and J by 8 bases, leaving 17 bases between them. Germline-derived CDR1 and CDR2 are SGHRS and YFSETQ. The CDR3 contains 15 residues. This CDR3 reads CASSFEATSGDEQFF. For the CDR3, the DNA is TGCGCCAGCAGCTTTGAGGCTACAAGTGGGGATGAGCAGTTCTTC.

The rearrangement joins TRBV13 to TRBJ2-5; 12 bases are a match to TRBD2. V was pared by 6 bases and J by 4 bases, with 15 bases of the junction left unmatched. Germline V gene lookup returns CDR1 PRHDT and CDR2 FYEKMQ (reference sequence). The CDR3 consists of 18 residues. This CDR3 reads CASRQILGTSGSLETQYF. CDR3 coding DNA: TGTGCCAGCAGACAGATCCTGGGGACTAGCGGGTCACTAGAGACCCAGTACTTC.

This clonotype was counted a few times. V gene TRBV29-1 combines with J gene TRBJ2-1; 9 nucleotides line up with TRBD2. With V trimmed by 1 base and J by 8 bases, 12 bases remained unmatched. This CDR3 contains 16 residues. Germline V gene sequence: CDR1 SQVTM, CDR2 ANQGSEA. CDR3 region: CSVEVDWLAGIDEQFF. The CDR3 nucleotides are TGCAGCGTTGAAGTAGATTGGCTAGCGGGGATTGATGAGCAGTTCTTC.

This clonotype was detected only a few times. V is TRBV15 and J is TRBJ2-7; 10 positions agree with TRBD1. Germline V lookup: CDR1 LNHNV, CDR2 YYDKDF (reference sequence). The CDR3 is 15 residues long. V was pared by 0 bases and J by 3 bases, with 2 bases of the junction left unmatched. The CDR3, as DNA: TGTGCCACCAGCAGAGAGAGGGACAGGGGCTACGAGCAGTACTTC. Its translation is CATSRERDRGYEQYF.

This chain joins TRBV29-1 and TRBJ1-4, with D hard to call. V lost 4 bases and J 0 bases, leaving 3 bases between the germline ends. CDR3 length: 12 amino acids. Germline CDR1 and CDR2: SQVTM and ANQGSEA. The CDR3 reads CSVATTNEKLFF. The CDR3 DNA follows: TGCAGCGTTGCAACAACTAATGAAAAACTGTTTTTT.

This clonotype was detected ten times or more. V is TRBV18 and J is TRBJ1-1; TRBD1 aligns across 7 bases. Germline loops: CDR1 KGHSH, CDR2 LQKENI. V lost 4 bases and J lost 6; bases outside the gene matches: 8. This CDR3 has 14 residues. The CDR3 here is CASSRTGGGSEAFF. Written as DNA, the CDR3 is TGTGCCAGCTCACGGACAGGTGGTGGTTCTGAAGCTTTCTTT.

The CDR3 is CASSAGTAEYNEQFF. CDR3 DNA: TGTGCCAGCAGCGCCGGGACAGCCGAATACAATGAGCAGTTCTTC. The gene calls are TRBV3-1 and TRBJ2-1; 7 bases line up with TRBD1. Losses at the gene ends were 5 bases for V and 4 bases for J; bases not matched to a gene: 8. CDR3 length: 15 amino acids. Germline lookup yields CDR1 LGHDT and CDR2 YNNKEL (reference sequence).

The J gene is TRBJ1-5, the V gene TRBV12-3 or TRBV12-4, with D maybe TRBD1 (5 bases). Trimming pared 6 bases from V and 0 bases from J, leaving 18 bases between. The CDR3 has 17 residues. The CDR3 DNA reads as TGTGCCAGCAGGCAGACCGGGACGGGTAATAGCAATCAGCCCCAGCATTTT. Translated: CASRQTGTGNSNQPQHF.

This chain links TRBV10-3 with TRBJ2-2; either TRBD1 or TRBD2 may supply D (5 bases each). Trimming pared 4 bases from V and 6 bases from J, leaving 18 bases between. The CDR3 has 16 amino acids. Per germline, CDR1 ENHRY and CDR2 SYGVKD. The CDR3 DNA reads as TGTGCCATCAGTGCAAACCGGGACGCACGGGCCGGGGAGCTGTTTTTT. Translating gives CAISANRDARAGELFF.